The 24 T cell receptor beta chains below come from one sample, sequenced in a study of T cell responses to AZD1222 COVID-19 vaccine listed by TCRdb under 2021. Library generation was performed with the immunoSEQ multiplex PCR assay. This is the immuneACCESS table as TCRdb keeps it, with only in-frame sequences that have V and J called. A part of the clones is gone; compared with another copy, unresolved V genes explain less than half, and the rest is unexplained. The sample records about 150,000 clones, around 93% of which are singletons. The ten largest clones represent about 2.5% of the sample. The time point label corresponds to: baseline before first vaccination. The sample consisted of peripheral blood, taken on day 0 of AZD1222 vaccination. The receptors here all came from an adult in good health.

The V gene is TRBV30, the J gene TRBJ2-7; D might be TRBD1 or TRBD2, each matching 5 bases. Germline V gives CDR1 GTSNPN, CDR2 SVGIG (reference sequence). This CDR3 has 13 amino acids. Between the trimmed V and J ends, which lost 5 bases and 3 bases, there was a span of 14 bases. The CDR3 nucleotides read TGTGCCTGGGTAGACGGGACCTACTACGAGCAGTACTTC. Translation gives CAWVDGTYYEQYF.

This chain joins TRBV30 and TRBJ1-2; 9 nucleotides align to TRBD1. With 0 bases clipped from V and 7 bases from J, the junction kept 15 bases outside the gene matches. Germline V gene sequence: CDR1 GTSNPN, CDR2 SVGIG (reference sequence). CDR3 size: 17 residues. The DNA for the CDR3 is TGTGCCTGGAGTGTTTTAGGTTTGGGGACAGGGTCTCGTGGCTACACCTTC. This codes for CAWSVLGLGTGSRGYTF.

The chain links TRBV2 to TRBJ1-4; D is unresolved. This CDR3 spans 15 amino acids. Per the germline V gene, CDR1 is SNHLY and CDR2 is FYNNEI. Trimming stripped 0 bases from V and 4 bases from J, with 9 bases between. This CDR3 is CASSEAGRHNEKLFF. The CDR3 coding sequence is TGTGCCAGCAGTGAAGCGGGGAGGCATAATGAAAAACTGTTTTTT.

The rearrangement uses TRBV27 and TRBJ2-1, with D possibly TRBD2 on 6 matching bases. This CDR3 has 12 amino acids. The ends were cut back, 7 bases at V and 9 bases at J, with 13 bases in the middle. CDR1 is MNHEY, CDR2 SMNVEV, per germline (reference sequence). The DNA of the CDR3 is TGTGCCAGCATACTCTCGGGGGTTGAGCAGTTCTTC. It encodes CASILSGVEQFF.

The chain carries TRBV9 and TRBJ1-4; the D is unclear. Germline CDR1 reads SGDLS; CDR2 reads YYNGEE. Deletions cut 0 bases from V and 8 bases from J, with 11 bases between. This CDR3 is 14 amino acids long. CDR3 region: CASSVAPEVEKLFF. The DNA of the CDR3 is TGTGCCAGCAGCGTAGCCCCGGAGGTCGAAAAACTGTTTTTT.

The chain is built from TRBV11-1 and TRBJ1-4; no clear D gene. The V and J ends lost 1 base and 5 bases respectively, with 11 bases between them. There are 15 residues in the CDR3. Germline CDR1 SGHAT, CDR2 FQDESV (reference sequence). The CDR3 sequence: CASSLVRGNNEKLFF. The CDR3 DNA reads as TGTGCCAGCAGCTTAGTACGCGGCAACAATGAAAAACTGTTTTTT. The full variable domain, with the rest looked up from reference TRBV11-1 and TRBJ1-4, is EAEVAQSPRYKITEKSQAVAFWCDPISGHATLYWYRQILGQGPELLVQFQDESVVDDSQLPKDRFSAERLKGVDSTLKIQPAELGDSAMYLCASSLVRGNNEKLFFGSGTQLSVL.

The J gene is TRBJ1-1, the V gene TRBV6-2 or TRBV6-3, with D maybe TRBD1 (6 bases). The V gene's germline CDR1 is MNHEY and CDR2 SVGEGT. Between the trimmed V and J ends, which lost 3 bases and 7 bases, there was a span of 15 bases. The CDR3 is 14 amino acids. In DNA form, the CDR3 reads TGTGCCAGCAGTTATGGTATAACAGGGCTTGAAGCTTTCTTT. Protein product: CASSYGITGLEAFF.

This clone was observed a few times. V is TRBV12-3 or TRBV12-4 and J is TRBJ2-3; D unresolved. Trimming shortened V by 1 base and J by 5 bases, and 1 base separated the two germline ends. This CDR3 region has 11 residues. The CDR3 DNA sequence: TGTGCCAGCAGTTTAGGAGATACGCAGTATTTT. It is translated as CASSLGDTQYF.

This rearrangement joins TRBV6-5 to TRBJ2-7; D could derive from TRBD1 or TRBD2 (5 bases each). Germline CDR1 is MNHEY and CDR2 is SVGAGI. Trimming left V 6 bases short and J 5 bases short, with 11 bases between. The CDR3 contains 12 residues. Here the CDR3 DNA reads TGTGCCAGCAGGACCGGGGACCACGAGCAGTACTTC. This codes for CASRTGDHEQYF.

The chain links TRBV2 to TRBJ2-1; weak D call: TRBD1 (6 bases). V lost 5 bases, J lost 6 bases, and 17 bases lay in between. CDR1 and CDR2 (germline): SNHLY, FYNNEI. The CDR3 consists of 15 residues. As DNA, the CDR3 is TGTGCCAGCAGTTTAACAGGGAACGAAGTCAATGAGCAGTTCTTC. It encodes CASSLTGNEVNEQFF.

The chain employs TRBV4-3 and TRBJ1-1; no firm D call. V lost 0 bases and J lost 0, with 5 bases in between. Per germline, CDR1 LGHNA and CDR2 YSLEER. CDR3 length: 14 amino acids. The CDR3 sequence is CASSQEGLNTEAFF. DNA of the CDR3: TGCGCCAGCAGCCAAGAAGGACTGAACACTGAAGCTTTCTTT.

V gene TRBV27 combines with J gene TRBJ1-2; D is uncertain. The CDR3 sequence is 12 residues long. The germline CDR1 and CDR2 sequences are MNHEY and SMNVEV (reference sequence). Trimming stripped 6 bases from V and 2 bases from J, with 7 bases between. The CDR3 DNA follows: TGTGCCAGCAGAGGAGGGAACTATGGCTACACCTTC. Its translation is CASRGGNYGYTF.

V and J are TRBV30 and TRBJ1-6; D remains ambiguous. CDR1 and CDR2 from the germline V gene are GTSNPN and SVGIG (reference sequence). The CDR3 sequence is 13 residues long. V was clipped by 1 base and J by 7 bases, with 8 bases between them. CDR3 nucleotides: TGTGCCTGGAGTGACAGATTAAATTCACCCCTCCACTTT. It is translated as CAWSDRLNSPLHF.

The gene calls are TRBV7-8 and TRBJ1-2; 7 bases agree with TRBD1. V was clipped by 1 base and J by 6 bases; unmatched bases: 8. Germline CDR1 reads SGHVS; CDR2 reads FQNEAQ. This CDR3 spans 15 amino acids. DNA for the CDR3: TGTGCCAGCAGCTTAGTGGCAGGGGGGCCAGATGGCTACACCTTC. Translated, it gives CASSLVAGGPDGYTF.

J is TRBJ2-7 and V is TRBV14; a weak D match, TRBD1 (5 bases). Germline V lookup: CDR1 SGHDN, CDR2 FVKESK. Deletions cut 1 base from V and 0 bases from J, with 7 bases between. This CDR3 is built from 14 residues. The CDR3 loop reads CASSQGGLSYEQYF. The CDR3 DNA reads TGTGCCAGCAGCCAAGGGGGCCTCTCCTACGAGCAGTACTTC.

The CDR3 region is CAWSPGLAKNIQYF. DNA of the CDR3: TGTGCCTGGAGTCCGGGGCTAGCCAAAAACATTCAGTACTTC. The rearrangement uses TRBV30 and TRBJ2-4, with D possibly being TRBD1 or TRBD2 (5 bases each). Germline V lookup: CDR1 GTSNPN, CDR2 SVGIG (reference sequence). CDR3 size: 14 residues. Trimming took 2 bases from V and 0 from J, leaving 8 bases between them.

V usage is TRBV9 and J usage is TRBJ1-1, with D possibly TRBD1 on 6 matching bases. CDR3 length equals 15 residues. Looked up from germline, CDR1 is SGDLS and CDR2 is YYNGEE. Trimming cost V 4 bases and J 0 bases, with 13 bases left between them. CDR3 loop: CASSPIGTLNTEAFF. CDR3 bases: TGTGCCAGCAGCCCTATTGGGACATTGAACACTGAAGCTTTCTTT.

The chain carries TRBV4-1 and TRBJ2-2; weak D call: TRBD1 (6 bases). CDR1 is MGHRA and CDR2 is YSYEKL in the germline V gene. V was trimmed by 1 base and J by 2 bases, leaving 11 bases between them. The CDR3 extends over 16 amino acids. The DNA for the CDR3 is TGCGCCAGCAGCCAAGTAGGCAGGGGTAACACCGGGGAGCTGTTTTTT. It translates to CASSQVGRGNTGELFF.

The gene calls are TRBV19 and TRBJ1-1; TRBD1 might be the D (6 bases). Per the germline V gene, CDR1 is LNHDA and CDR2 is SQIVND (reference sequence). V dropped 8 bases and J dropped 4 bases, with 14 bases sitting between them. This CDR3 is built from 13 residues. The CDR3 region has the DNA TGTGCCAGTGCTCCCACAGGGACCACTGAAGCTTTCTTT. It encodes CASAPTGTTEAFF.

The genes are TRBV7-9 and TRBJ2-4; D is possibly TRBD2 (6 bases). V lost 0 bases, J lost 1 base, and 13 bases lay in between. Per germline, CDR1 SEHNR and CDR2 FQNEAQ (reference sequence). The CDR3 is made up of 17 amino acids. In nucleotides, the CDR3 is TGTGCCAGCAGCTTAGCGCGGGGACTGGAGGCCAAAAACATTCAGTACTTC. It translates to CASSLARGLEAKNIQYF. The variable domain in full, completed from reference TRBV7-9 and TRBJ2-4, reads DTGVSQNPRHKITKRGQNVTFRCDPISEHNRLYWYRQTLGQGPEFLTYFQNEAQLEKSRLLSDRFSAERPKGSFSTLEIQRTEQGDSAMYLCASSLARGLEAKNIQYFGAGTRLSVL.

V usage is TRBV29-1 and J usage is TRBJ2-5; possibly TRBD1 for D (6 bases). The V gene lost 7 bases and the J gene lost 2 bases, with 14 bases spanning the gap. The germline V gene has CDR1 SQVTM and CDR2 ANQGSEA. CDR3 length equals 13 residues. The DNA for the CDR3 is TGCAGCGCGGAATCGACAGGACAAGAGACCCAGTACTTC. This encodes CSAESTGQETQYF.

This rearrangement joins TRBV20-1 to TRBJ1-1; D not certain. Looked up from germline, CDR1 is DFQATT and CDR2 is SNEGSKA (reference sequence). This CDR3 contains 11 residues. The germline V and J ends were trimmed by 4 bases and 1 base, with 4 bases remaining between them. The CDR3 bases are TGCAGTGCTACTGAGAACACTGAAGCTTTCTTT. It is translated as CSATENTEAFF.

This chain connects TRBV5-1 to TRBJ1-1; D gene uncertain. Trimming left V 1 base short and J 0 bases short, with 13 bases between. The CDR3 is 16 amino acids. Germline V gene lookup returns CDR1 SGHRS and CDR2 YFSETQ. The CDR3 DNA follows: TGCGCCAGCAGCTTGATCCCGGCCACAATGAACACTGAAGCTTTCTTT. As protein: CASSLIPATMNTEAFF.

This clone was counted once. J is TRBJ1-1 and V is TRBV7-2; TRBD1 is a possible D gene (5 bases). CDR1 is SGHTA, CDR2 FQGNSA, per germline. The CDR3 contains 15 residues. Deletions cut 1 base from V and 1 base from J, with 10 bases between. In DNA form, the CDR3 reads TGTGCCAGCAGCTTAGTCTCAGGGAAGAACACTGAAGCTTTCTTT. Translating gives CASSLVSGKNTEAFF.